Listed below are T cell receptor beta chains from one sample, sequenced in a study of blood T cell repertoires in COVID-19. Method: immunoSEQ multiplex PCR; TCRdb's copy keeps in-frame clones and lacks some. Here the sample spans approximately 250,000 clones, approximately 90% being singletons. Sequencing was carried out using PBMCs or T cells enriched from blood (not recorded which). The receptors were sampled from a woman younger than 45 with acute COVID-19. The CDR3 runs from the conserved cysteine through the conserved F or W. The D gene is left open where the match is weak. Size values are once, few and many counts, or a class for expanded clones, and some rows have none.

J gene	V gene	D gene	clone size	CDR3 protein	CDR3 DNA
TRBJ2-7	TRBV5-4	TRBD2	NA	CASSSPTSGRDKNAYEQYF	TGTGCCAGCAGTTCCCCGACTAGCGGGAGGGATAAAAACGCCTACGAGCAGTACTTC
TRBJ2-7	TRBV24-1	TRBD2	NA	CATEGTSGSYEQYF	TGTGCCACCGAAGGGACTAGCGGATCCTACGAGCAGTACTTC
TRBJ2-6	TRBV27	NA	NA	CASSLWADSGANVLTF	TGTGCCAGCAGTTTATGGGCAGACTCTGGGGCCAACGTCCTGACTTTC
TRBJ2-1	TRBV7-6	TRBD2	NA	CASSLGAGGLYNEQFF	TGTGCCAGCAGCTTAGGCGCGGGAGGGCTTTACAATGAGCAGTTCTTC
TRBJ1-2	TRBV5-1	NA	NA	CASSREASNYGYTF	TGCGCCAGCAGTCGGGAGGCCTCTAACTATGGCTACACCTTC
TRBJ2-1	TRBV5-4	NA	NA	CASPGADSYNEQFF	TGTGCCAGCCCTGGAGCGGACTCCTACAATGAGCAGTTCTTC
TRBJ1-2	TRBV21-1	NA	NA	CASSKVCEDANYGYTF	TGTGCCAGCAGCAAAGTTTGCGAAGATGCTAACTATGGCTACACCTTC
TRBJ2-7	TRBV4-1	NA	NA	CASSQTSFYEQYF	TGCGCCAGCAGCCAGACTAGTTTCTACGAGCAGTACTTC
TRBJ1-4	TRBV21-1	NA	once	CASSGIGGQDLKLFF	TGTGCCAGCAGCGGAATAGGGGGACAGGACTTAAAACTGTTTTTT
TRBJ1-5	TRBV19	TRBD1	NA	CASSHRGLSNQPQHF	TGTGCCAGTAGTCACAGGGGGCTGAGCAATCAGCCCCAGCATTTT
TRBJ1-3	TRBV2	NA	NA	CASSEDGSSGNTIYF	TGTGCCAGCAGTGAGGATGGGAGCTCTGGAAACACCATATATTTT
TRBJ1-4	TRBV28	TRBD1	NA	CASSGTGGTTNEKLFF	TGTGCCAGCAGTGGGACAGGGGGAACAACTAATGAAAAACTGTTTTTT
TRBJ1-3	TRBV2	NA	NA	CASRREISGNTIYF	TGTGCCAGCAGGAGGGAAATCTCTGGAAACACCATATATTTT
TRBJ2-1	TRBV5-1	NA	few	CASNEGGWNEQFF	TGCGCCAGCAATGAAGGGGGTTGGAATGAGCAGTTCTTC
TRBJ2-1	TRBV10-1	TRBD2	NA	CASSAGLAGREQFF	TGCGCCAGCAGTGCCGGACTAGCTGGACGTGAGCAGTTCTTC
TRBJ2-1	TRBV5-4	TRBD2	NA	CASSSTSGNEQFF	TGTGCCAGCAGCTCGACTAGCGGCAATGAGCAGTTCTTC
TRBJ1-1	TRBV13	TRBD1	NA	CASTSGTENTEAFF	TGTGCCAGCACCTCGGGGACAGAAAACACTGAAGCTTTCTTT
TRBJ2-7	TRBV7-3	TRBD2	NA	CASSLKSGSPYEQYF	TGTGCCAGCAGCTTAAAGAGCGGGAGTCCCTACGAGCAGTACTTC
TRBJ1-4	TRBV28	NA	NA	CASSWGGAVATNEKLFF	TGTGCCAGCAGTTGGGGAGGGGCAGTTGCAACTAATGAAAAACTGTTTTTT
TRBJ2-7	TRBV5-5	TRBD2	NA	CASSLDPGGEQYF	TGTGCCAGCAGCTTGGACCCGGGGGGGGAGCAGTACTTC
TRBJ1-4	TRBV28	NA	NA	CASSKRRRINEKLFF	TGTGCCAGCAGTAAAAGACGGCGGATAAATGAAAAACTGTTTTTT
TRBJ2-2	TRBV4-2	TRBD1	few	CASSQEDRSPTGELFF	TGTGCCAGCAGCCAAGAGGACAGGTCCCCCACCGGGGAGCTGTTTTTT
TRBJ2-7	TRBV5-1	NA	NA	CASSLSPQGPRLASYEQYF	TGCGCCAGCAGCTTGTCCCCCCAGGGCCCCAGACTGGCCTCCTACGAGCAGTACTTC
TRBJ2-1	TRBV28	NA	NA	CASSFWFSQGTHNEQFF	TGTGCCAGCAGTTTTTGGTTCTCCCAGGGAACCCACAATGAGCAGTTCTTC
TRBJ2-1	TRBV11-2	TRBD2	NA	CASSRGLAGGETGEQFF	TGTGCCAGCAGCAGGGGACTAGCGGGCGGGGAAACAGGTGAGCAGTTCTTC
TRBJ2-2	TRBV19	TRBD2	NA	CARRYSGRIGELFF	TGTGCCAGAAGGTATAGCGGGAGAATCGGGGAGCTGTTTTTT
TRBJ2-3	TRBV3-1/TRBV3-2	TRBD2	NA	CASSHWVAGATDTQYF	TGTGCCAGCAGCCATTGGGTTGCGGGAGCCACAGATACGCAGTATTTT
TRBJ1-6	TRBV4-3	NA	NA	CASSQDHSSNSPLHF	TGCGCCAGCAGCCAAGATCACAGCAGTAATTCACCCCTCCACTTT
TRBJ1-1	TRBV5-6	NA	NA	CASSLRGLGTEAFF	TGTGCCAGCAGCTTGAGGGGGTTAGGCACTGAAGCTTTCTTT
TRBJ2-2	TRBV3-1/TRBV3-2	TRBD2	NA	CASGASGTGELFF	TGTGCCAGCGGGGCTAGCGGCACCGGGGAGCTGTTTTTT
TRBJ2-7	TRBV6-5	TRBD1	NA	CASNSGTGAGEQYF	TGTGCCAGCAACTCCGGGACAGGGGCGGGCGAGCAGTACTTC
TRBJ2-5	TRBV4-1	TRBD2	NA	CASSPAAGGGETQYF	TGCGCCAGCAGCCCAGCAGCGGGAGGGGGAGAGACCCAGTACTTC
TRBJ2-7	TRBV21-1	NA	few	CASSTRQGASEQYF	TGTGCCAGCAGCACCAGACAGGGCGCTAGCGAGCAGTACTTC
TRBJ2-1	TRBV13	TRBD1	NA	CASSLVGQFDEQFF	TGTGCCAGCAGCTTAGTGGGACAGTTCGATGAGCAGTTCTTC
TRBJ2-7	TRBV19	TRBD2	NA	CASSQGLAGYEQYF	TGTGCCAGTAGCCAGGGACTAGCGGGCTACGAGCAGTACTTC
TRBJ2-3	TRBV6-4	NA	once	CASSEQGTDTQYF	TGTGCCAGCAGTGAACAGGGCACAGATACGCAGTATTTT
TRBJ2-3	TRBV9	NA	NA	CASSVLGASGTDTQYF	TGTGCCAGCAGCGTATTGGGGGCCTCAGGCACAGATACGCAGTATTTT
TRBJ1-5	TRBV28	NA	NA	CASSFGFNQPQHF	TGTGCCAGCAGTTTCGGTTTCAATCAGCCCCAGCATTTT
TRBJ2-3	TRBV29-1	NA	once	CSVDGQGSTDTQYF	TGCAGCGTTGATGGGCAGGGAAGCACAGATACGCAGTATTTT
TRBJ2-1	TRBV29-1	NA	NA	CSVDIDGDNEQFF	TGCAGCGTCGATATAGACGGAGACAATGAGCAGTTCTTC
TRBJ2-7	TRBV6-5	NA	NA	CASSRSGTYEQYF	TGTGCCAGCAGTAGGTCGGGGACTTACGAGCAGTACTTC